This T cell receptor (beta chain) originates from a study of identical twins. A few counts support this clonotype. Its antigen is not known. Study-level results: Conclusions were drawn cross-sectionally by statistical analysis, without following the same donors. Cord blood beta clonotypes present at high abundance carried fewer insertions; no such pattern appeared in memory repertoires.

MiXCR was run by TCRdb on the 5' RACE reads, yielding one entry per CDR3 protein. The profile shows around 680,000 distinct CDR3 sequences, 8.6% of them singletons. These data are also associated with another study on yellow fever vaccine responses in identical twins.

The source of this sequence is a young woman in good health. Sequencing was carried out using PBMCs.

CDR3 in amino acids: CASSDENEQFF. For the CDR3, the DNA is TGTGCCAGCAGTGATGAGAATGAGCAGTTCTTC. The chain combines TRBV25-1 with TRBJ2-1; D is undetermined. V gave up 3 bases and J gave up 7 bases, with 4 bases separating them. Germline V gene sequence: CDR1 MGHDK, CDR2 SYGVNS. CDR3 length: 11 residues.